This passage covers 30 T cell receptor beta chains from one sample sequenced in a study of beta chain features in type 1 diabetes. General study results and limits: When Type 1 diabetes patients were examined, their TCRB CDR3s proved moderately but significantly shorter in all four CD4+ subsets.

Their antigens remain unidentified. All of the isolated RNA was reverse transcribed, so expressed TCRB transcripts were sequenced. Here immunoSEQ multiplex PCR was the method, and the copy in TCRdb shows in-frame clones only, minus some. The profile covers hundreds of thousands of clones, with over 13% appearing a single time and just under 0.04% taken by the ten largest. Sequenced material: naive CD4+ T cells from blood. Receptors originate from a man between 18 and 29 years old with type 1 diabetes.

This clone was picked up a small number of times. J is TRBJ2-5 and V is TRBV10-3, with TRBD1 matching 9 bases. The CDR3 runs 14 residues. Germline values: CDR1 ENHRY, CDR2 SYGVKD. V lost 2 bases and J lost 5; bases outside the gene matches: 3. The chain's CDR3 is CAISETGGEETQYF. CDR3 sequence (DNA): TGTGCCATCAGTGAGACAGGGGGCGAGGAGACCCAGTACTTC.

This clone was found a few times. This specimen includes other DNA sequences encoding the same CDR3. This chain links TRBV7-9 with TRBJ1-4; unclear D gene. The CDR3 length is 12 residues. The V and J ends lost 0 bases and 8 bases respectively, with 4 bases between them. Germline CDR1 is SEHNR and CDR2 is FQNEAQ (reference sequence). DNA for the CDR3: TGTGCCAGCAGCTTAGCGCGGGAAAAACTGTTTTTT. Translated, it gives CASSLAREKLFF.

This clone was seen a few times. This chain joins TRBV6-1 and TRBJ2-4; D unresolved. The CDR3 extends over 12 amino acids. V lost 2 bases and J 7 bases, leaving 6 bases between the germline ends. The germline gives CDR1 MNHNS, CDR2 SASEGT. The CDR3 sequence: CASSEQINIQYF. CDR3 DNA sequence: TGTGCCAGCAGTGAACAGATCAACATTCAGTACTTC.

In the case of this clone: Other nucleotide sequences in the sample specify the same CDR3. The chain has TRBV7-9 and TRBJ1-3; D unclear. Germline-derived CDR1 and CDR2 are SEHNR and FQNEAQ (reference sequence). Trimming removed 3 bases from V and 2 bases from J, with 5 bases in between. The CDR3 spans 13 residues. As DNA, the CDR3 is TGTGCCAGCAGCTTCCCCGCTGGAAACACCATATATTTT. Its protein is CASSFPAGNTIYF.

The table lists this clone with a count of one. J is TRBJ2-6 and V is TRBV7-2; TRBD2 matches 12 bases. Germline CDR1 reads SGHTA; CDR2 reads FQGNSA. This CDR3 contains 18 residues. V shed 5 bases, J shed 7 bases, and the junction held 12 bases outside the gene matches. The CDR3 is CASSATSGGSLGANVLTF. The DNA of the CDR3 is TGTGCCAGCAGCGCGACTAGCGGGGGCAGTCTGGGAGCCAACGTCCTGACTTTC.

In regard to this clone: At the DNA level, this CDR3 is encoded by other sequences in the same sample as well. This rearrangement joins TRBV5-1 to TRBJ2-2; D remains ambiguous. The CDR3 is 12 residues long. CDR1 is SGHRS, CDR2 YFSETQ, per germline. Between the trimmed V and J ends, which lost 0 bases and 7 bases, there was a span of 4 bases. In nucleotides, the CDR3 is TGCGCCAGCAGCTTGGGCGGCGGGGAGCTGTTTTTT. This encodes CASSLGGGELFF. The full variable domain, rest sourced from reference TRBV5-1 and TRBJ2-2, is KAGVTQTPRYLIKTRGQQVTLSCSPISGHRSVSWYQQTPGQGLQFLFEYFSETQRNKGNFPGRFSGRQFSNSRSEMNVSTLELGDSALYLCASSLGGGELFFGEGSRLTVL.

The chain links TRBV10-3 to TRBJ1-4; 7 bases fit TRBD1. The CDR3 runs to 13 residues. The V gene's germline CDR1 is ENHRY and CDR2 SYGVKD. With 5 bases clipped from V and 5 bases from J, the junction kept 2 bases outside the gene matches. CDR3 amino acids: CAISPGQNEKLFF. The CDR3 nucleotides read TGTGCCATCAGTCCGGGACAGAATGAAAAACTGTTTTTT.

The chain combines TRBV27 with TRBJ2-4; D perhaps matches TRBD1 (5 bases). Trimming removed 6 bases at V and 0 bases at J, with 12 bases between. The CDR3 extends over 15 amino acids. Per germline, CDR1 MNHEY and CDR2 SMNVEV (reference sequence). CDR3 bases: TGTGCCAGCAGCATCGACAGACTAGCCAAAAACATTCAGTACTTC. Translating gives CASSIDRLAKNIQYF.

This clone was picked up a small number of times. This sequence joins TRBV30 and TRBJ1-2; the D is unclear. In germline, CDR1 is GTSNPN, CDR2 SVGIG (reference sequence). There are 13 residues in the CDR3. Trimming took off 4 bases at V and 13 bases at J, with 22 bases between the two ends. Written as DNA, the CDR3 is TGTGCCTGGACCCAAAACGGGCTGCGCGAAGGCACCTTC. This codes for CAWTQNGLREGTF. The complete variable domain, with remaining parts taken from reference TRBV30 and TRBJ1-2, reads SQTIHQWPATLVQPVGSPLSLECTVEGTSNPNLYWYRQAAGRGLQLLFYSVGIGQISSEVPQNLSASRPQDRQFILSSKKLLLSDSGFYLCAWTQNGLREGTFGSGTRLTVV.

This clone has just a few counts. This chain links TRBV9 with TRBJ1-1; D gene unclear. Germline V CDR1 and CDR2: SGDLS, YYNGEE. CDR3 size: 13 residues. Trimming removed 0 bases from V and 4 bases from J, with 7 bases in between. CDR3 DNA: TGTGCCAGCAGCGTAGCTCCCAGCACTGAAGCTTTCTTT. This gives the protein CASSVAPSTEAFF.

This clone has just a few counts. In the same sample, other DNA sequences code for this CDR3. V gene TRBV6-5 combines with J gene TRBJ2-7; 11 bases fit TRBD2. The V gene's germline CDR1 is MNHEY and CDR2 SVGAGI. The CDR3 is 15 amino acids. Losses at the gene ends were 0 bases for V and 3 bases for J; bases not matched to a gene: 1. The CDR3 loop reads CASSYSLAGGYEQYF. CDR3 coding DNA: TGTGCCAGCAGTTACTCCCTAGCGGGAGGCTACGAGCAGTACTTC.

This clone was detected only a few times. This chain's CDR3 is CASVAGASYNEQFF. The CDR3, as DNA: TGCGCCAGCGTAGCGGGAGCCTCCTACAATGAGCAGTTCTTC. The chain is built from TRBV5-1 and TRBJ2-1, with 9 bases lining up with TRBD2. This CDR3 spans 14 amino acids. CDR1 is SGHRS and CDR2 is YFSETQ in the germline V gene. J lost 0 bases, V lost 7 bases, and 2 bases had no gene match.

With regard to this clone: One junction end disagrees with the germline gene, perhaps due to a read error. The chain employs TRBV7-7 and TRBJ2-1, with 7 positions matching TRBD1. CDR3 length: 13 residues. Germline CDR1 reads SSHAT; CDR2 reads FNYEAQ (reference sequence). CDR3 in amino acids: CASSLGQTNEQFF. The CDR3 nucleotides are TGTGCTAGCAGCTTGGGACAGACTAATGAGCAGTTCTTC.

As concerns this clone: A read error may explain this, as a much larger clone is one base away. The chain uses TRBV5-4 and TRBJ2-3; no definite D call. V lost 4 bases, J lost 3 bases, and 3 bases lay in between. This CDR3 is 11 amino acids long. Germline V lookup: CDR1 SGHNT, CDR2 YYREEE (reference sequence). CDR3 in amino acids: CASSTTDTQYF. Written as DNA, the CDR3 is TGTGCCAGCAGCACGACAGATACGCAGTATTTT.

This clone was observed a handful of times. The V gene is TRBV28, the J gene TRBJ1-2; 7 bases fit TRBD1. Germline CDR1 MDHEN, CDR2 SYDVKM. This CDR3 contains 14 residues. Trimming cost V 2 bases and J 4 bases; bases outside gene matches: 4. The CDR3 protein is CASSLGQAAYGYTF. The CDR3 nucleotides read TGTGCCAGCAGTTTAGGACAGGCGGCCTATGGCTACACCTTC.

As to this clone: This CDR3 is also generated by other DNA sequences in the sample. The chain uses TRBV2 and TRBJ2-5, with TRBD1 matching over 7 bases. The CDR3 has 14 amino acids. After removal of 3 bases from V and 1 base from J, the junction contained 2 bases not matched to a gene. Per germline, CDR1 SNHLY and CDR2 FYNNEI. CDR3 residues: CASSDRDSQETQYF. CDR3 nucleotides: TGTGCCAGCAGTGATAGGGACAGCCAAGAGACCCAGTACTTC.

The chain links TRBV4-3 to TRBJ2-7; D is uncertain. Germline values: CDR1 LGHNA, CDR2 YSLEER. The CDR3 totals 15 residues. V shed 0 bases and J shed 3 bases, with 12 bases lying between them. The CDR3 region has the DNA TGCGCCAGCAGCCAAGATAGGCGACGGATCTACGAGCAGTACTTC. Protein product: CASSQDRRRIYEQYF.

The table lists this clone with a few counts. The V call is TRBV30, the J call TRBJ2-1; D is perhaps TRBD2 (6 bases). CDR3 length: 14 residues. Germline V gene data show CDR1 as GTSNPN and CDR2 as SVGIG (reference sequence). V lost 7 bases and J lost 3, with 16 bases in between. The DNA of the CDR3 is TGTGCCTCGGGGGATCTAAGCCTCTACAATGAGCAGTTCTTC. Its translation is CASGDLSLYNEQFF. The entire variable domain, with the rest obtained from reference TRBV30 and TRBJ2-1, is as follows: SQTIHQWPATLVQPVGSPLSLECTVEGTSNPNLYWYRQAAGRGLQLLFYSVGIGQISSEVPQNLSASRPQDRQFILSSKKLLLSDSGFYLCASGDLSLYNEQFFGPGTRLTVL.

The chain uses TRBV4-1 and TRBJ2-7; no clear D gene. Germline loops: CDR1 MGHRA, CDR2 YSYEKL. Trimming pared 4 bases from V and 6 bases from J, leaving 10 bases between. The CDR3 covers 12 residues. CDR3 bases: TGCGCCAGCAGCCTTGACTTTGGCGAGCAGTACTTC. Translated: CASSLDFGEQYF.

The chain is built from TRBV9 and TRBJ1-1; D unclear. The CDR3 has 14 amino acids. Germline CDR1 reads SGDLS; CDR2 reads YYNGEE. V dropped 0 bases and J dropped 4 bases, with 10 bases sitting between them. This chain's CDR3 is CASSVGSKATEAFF. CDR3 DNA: TGTGCCAGCAGCGTAGGGTCCAAGGCCACTGAAGCTTTCTTT.

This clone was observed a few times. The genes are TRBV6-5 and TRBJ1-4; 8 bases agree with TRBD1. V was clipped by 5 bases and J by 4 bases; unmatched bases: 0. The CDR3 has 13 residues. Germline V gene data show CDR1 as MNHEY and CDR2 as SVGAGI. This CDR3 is CASSGQGNEKLFF. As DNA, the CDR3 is TGTGCCAGCAGTGGACAGGGTAATGAAAAACTGTTTTTT.

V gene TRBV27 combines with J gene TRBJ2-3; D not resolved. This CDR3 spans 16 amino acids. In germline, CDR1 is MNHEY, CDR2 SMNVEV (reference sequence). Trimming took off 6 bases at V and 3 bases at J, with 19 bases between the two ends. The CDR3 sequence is CASSSRYGRETDTQYF. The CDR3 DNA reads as TGTGCCAGCAGCTCCCGTTACGGAAGAGAGACAGATACGCAGTATTTT.

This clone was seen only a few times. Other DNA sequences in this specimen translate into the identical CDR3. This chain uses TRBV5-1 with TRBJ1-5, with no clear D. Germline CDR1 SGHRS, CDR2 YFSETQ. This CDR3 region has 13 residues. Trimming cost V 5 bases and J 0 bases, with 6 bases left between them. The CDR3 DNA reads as TGCGCCAGCAGTAGAGATAGCAATCAGCCCCAGCATTTT. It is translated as CASSRDSNQPQHF. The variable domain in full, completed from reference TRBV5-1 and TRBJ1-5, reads KAGVTQTPRYLIKTRGQQVTLSCSPISGHRSVSWYQQTPGQGLQFLFEYFSETQRNKGNFPGRFSGRQFSNSRSEMNVSTLELGDSALYLCASSRDSNQPQHFGDGTRLSIL.

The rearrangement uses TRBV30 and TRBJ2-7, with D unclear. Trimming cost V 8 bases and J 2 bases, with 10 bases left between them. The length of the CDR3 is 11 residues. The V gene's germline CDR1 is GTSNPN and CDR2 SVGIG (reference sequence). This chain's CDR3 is CASRAPYEQYF. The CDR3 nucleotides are TGTGCCAGCCGGGCCCCCTACGAGCAGTACTTC.

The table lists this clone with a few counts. CDR3 sequence: CASRASTDTQYF. CDR3 in DNA: TGTGCCAGCAGGGCGAGCACAGATACGCAGTATTTT. The rearrangement joins TRBV13 to TRBJ2-3; no firm D call. This CDR3 contains 12 residues. V was trimmed by 6 bases and J by 0 bases, leaving 4 bases between them. Germline loops: CDR1 PRHDT, CDR2 FYEKMQ (reference sequence). The full variable domain, completed using reference TRBV13 and TRBJ2-3, is AAGVIQSPRHLIKEKRETATLKCYPIPRHDTVYWYQQGPGQDPQFLISFYEKMQSDKGSIPDRFSAQQFSDYHSELNMSSLELGDSALYFCASRASTDTQYFGPGTRLTVL.

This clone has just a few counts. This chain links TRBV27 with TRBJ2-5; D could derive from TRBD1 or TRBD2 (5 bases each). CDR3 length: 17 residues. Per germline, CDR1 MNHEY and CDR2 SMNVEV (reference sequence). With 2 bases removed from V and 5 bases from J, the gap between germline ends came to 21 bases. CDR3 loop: CASSLHGWTPGRETQYF. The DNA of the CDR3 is TGTGCCAGCAGTTTACACGGCTGGACCCCGGGACGCGAGACCCAGTACTTC.

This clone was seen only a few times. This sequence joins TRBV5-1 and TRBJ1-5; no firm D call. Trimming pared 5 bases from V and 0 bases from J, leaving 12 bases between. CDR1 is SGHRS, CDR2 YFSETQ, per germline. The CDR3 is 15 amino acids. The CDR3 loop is CASSIGENSNQPQHF. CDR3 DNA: TGCGCCAGCAGTATTGGGGAAAATAGCAATCAGCCCCAGCATTTT.

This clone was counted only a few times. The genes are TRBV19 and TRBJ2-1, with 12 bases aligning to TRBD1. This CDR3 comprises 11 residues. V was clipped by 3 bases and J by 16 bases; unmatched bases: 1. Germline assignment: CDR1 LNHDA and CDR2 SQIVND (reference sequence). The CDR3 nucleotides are TGTGCCAGTAGTATTGGGACAGGGGGCTTCTTC. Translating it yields CASSIGTGGFF.

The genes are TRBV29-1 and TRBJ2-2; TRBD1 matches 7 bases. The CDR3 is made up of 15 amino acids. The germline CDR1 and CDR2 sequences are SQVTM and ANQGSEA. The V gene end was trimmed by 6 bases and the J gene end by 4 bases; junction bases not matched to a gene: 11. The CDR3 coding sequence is TGCAGCGTCACGACAGGGCCCTCGAGCACCGGGGAGCTGTTTTTT. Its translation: CSVTTGPSSTGELFF.

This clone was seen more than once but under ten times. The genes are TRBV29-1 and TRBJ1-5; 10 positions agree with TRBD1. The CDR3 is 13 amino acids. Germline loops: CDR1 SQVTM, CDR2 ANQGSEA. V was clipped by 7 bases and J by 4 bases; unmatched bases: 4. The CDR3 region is CSAGQGSNQPQHF. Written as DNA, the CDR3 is TGCAGCGCGGGACAGGGGTCTAATCAGCCCCAGCATTTT.